The present entry profiles one TCR beta chain with its context. What it recognizes is unknown. This entry comes from a study of OX40 agonist ivuxolimab in advanced cancers. Study-level information: Eligibility rules accepted prior anti-PD-1, anti-PD-L1 or anti-CTLA-4 therapy, and 30% to 40% had some. Study-wide findings and caveats: CD4+ T cells averaged fewer expanded clones than CD8+ T cells.

Germline loops: CDR1 SGHNT, CDR2 YYREEE (reference sequence). The V and J ends lost 0 bases and 7 bases respectively, with 18 bases between them. The length of the CDR3 is 16 residues. Sequencing used immunoSEQ multiplex PCR; TCRdb keeps in-frame clones, though not all of them. The sample records 60,000 to 75,000 clones, 91% being singletons. The TCR comes from an adult with an advanced solid tumor such as melanoma, head and neck, liver or kidney cancer. This rearrangement joins TRBV5-4 to TRBJ2-3; D assignment may be TRBD1 or TRBD2 (5 bases each). The sequenced sample was CD4+ or CD8+ T cells sorted from blood, obtained in a trial of the OX40 agonist ivuxolimab. The CDR3: CASSLVGTGSRNTQYF. CDR3 DNA sequence: TGTGCCAGCAGCTTGGTAGGGACCGGCAGTCGGAATACGCAGTATTTT.